Listed below are T cell receptor beta chains from one sample, sequenced in a study of CD8+ T cells in alopecia areata. Assay: immunoSEQ multiplex PCR; the TCRdb copy retains only in-frame clones and omits some. The sample has about 110,000 clones; about 50% are singletons. Sequencing input: NKG2D-low CD8+ T cells sorted from blood. Receptor source: a human donor with alopecia areata. The CDR3 runs from the conserved cysteine through the conserved F or W. D genes are given only for firm matches. Some rows have no size entry. The others give once, few or many, or a class for an expanded clone.

V gene	clone size	J gene	D gene	CDR3 DNA	CDR3 protein
TRBV14	few	TRBJ2-7	.	TGTGCCAGCAGCCGTTCTTGGGGGAGCTCCTACGAGCAGTACTTC	CASSRSWGSSYEQYF
TRBV19	.	TRBJ2-7	.	TGTGCCAGTAGCACCGGACAGCACTACGAGCAGTACTTC	CASSTGQHYEQYF
TRBV19	few	TRBJ1-1	.	TGTGCCACCTACGGGACCTTGGAGGGGGTTACTGAAGCTTTCTTT	CATYGTLEGVTEAFF
TRBV13	.	TRBJ2-3	.	TGTGCCAGCAGTCCCGGGAAGACAGATACGCAGTATTTT	CASSPGKTDTQYF
TRBV27	.	TRBJ2-1	.	TGTGCCAGCAGTTTGGGTCTGTCCTACAATGAGCAGTTCTTC	CASSLGLSYNEQFF
TRBV27	.	TRBJ2-3	.	TGTGCCAGCAGTCACGGGTATAGCACAGATACGCAGTATTTT	CASSHGYSTDTQYF
TRBV9	.	TRBJ2-4	.	TGTGCCAGCAGCGTAGCGGGAGCAGGAAGGAACATTCAGTACTTC	CASSVAGAGRNIQYF
TRBV14	.	TRBJ2-1	.	TGTGCCAGCAGCCAATTTCCCACCGTGAGCGGGTACAATGAGCAGTTCTTC	CASSQFPTVSGYNEQFF
TRBV6-5	few	TRBJ1-2	.	TGTGCCAGCAGAGGTATAACTGGCTACACCTTC	CASRGITGYTF
TRBV5-1	.	TRBJ2-7	.	TGCGCCAGCAGCTGGATTACGGCAGATACCTACGAGCAGTACTTC	CASSWITADTYEQYF
TRBV29-1	few	TRBJ2-1	TRBD1	TGCAGCGTTGCGGGGACAGGGAACTACAATGAGCAGTTCTTC	CSVAGTGNYNEQFF
TRBV9	.	TRBJ2-3	.	TGTGCCAGCAGCGTAGAGGGCCAATGGTCAGATACGCAGTATTTT	CASSVEGQWSDTQYF
TRBV5-1	.	TRBJ1-1	.	TGCGCCAGCAGCTCCTTTCCGGCAATGAACACTGAAGCTTTCTTT	CASSSFPAMNTEAFF
TRBV4-3	few	TRBJ2-7	TRBD2	TGCGCCAGCAGCCCTAGGGGACTAGCGGGATACGAGCAGTACTTC	CASSPRGLAGYEQYF
TRBV7-8	few	TRBJ1-2	.	TGTGCCAGCAGCTCTTCCTATGGCTACACCTTC	CASSSSYGYTF
TRBV25-1	.	TRBJ1-2	.	TGTGCCAGCAGTGAAGGCCAGCGATCTAACTATGGCTACACCTTC	CASSEGQRSNYGYTF
TRBV27	.	TRBJ1-1	.	TGTGCCAGCAGTTCGCTCGCTGTGACAGGCGCCAACACTGAAGCTTTCTTT	CASSSLAVTGANTEAFF
TRBV7-8	few	TRBJ1-1	.	TGTGCCAGCAGCTTATTTCCCTCGCGGGCTGAAGCTTTCTTT	CASSLFPSRAEAFF
TRBV9	.	TRBJ2-3	.	TGTGCCAGCAGCGTAGACGGAGGCACAGATACGCAGTATTTT	CASSVDGGTDTQYF
TRBV7-8	.	TRBJ1-5	.	TGTGCCAGCAGCCACACCCGACAGCATATAGCAGGGCAGCCCCAGCATTTT	CASSHTRQHIAGQPQHF
TRBV6-1	.	TRBJ2-2	.	TGTGCCAGCATCACCCCGACCACCGAGCTGTTTTTT	CASITPTTELFF
TRBV13	.	TRBJ2-5	.	TGTGCCAGCAGAGGACCCGGAGGAGAGACCCAGTACTTC	CASRGPGGETQYF
TRBV9	once	TRBJ2-3	.	TGTGCCAGCAGCGGGGGGAGTCCAGATACGCAGTATTTT	CASSGGSPDTQYF
TRBV4-1	.	TRBJ2-7	TRBD2	TGCGCCAGCAGCCAAGATGCCGTAGCGGGAGGTTCCTACGAGCAGTACTTC	CASSQDAVAGGSYEQYF
TRBV28	.	TRBJ2-2	.	TGTGCCAGCAGTTTCTACGGATCGAACACCGGGGAGCTGTTTTTT	CASSFYGSNTGELFF
TRBV5-6	.	TRBJ2-2	.	TGTGCCAGCAGCTGGGTCTTAACGATCGGGGAGCTGTTTTTT	CASSWVLTIGELFF
TRBV7-9	.	TRBJ1-1	.	TGTGCCAGCAGCCCCCCTTGGGACACTGAAGCTTTCTTT	CASSPPWDTEAFF
TRBV11-2	.	TRBJ2-7	.	TGTGCCAGCAGCTTACCACTCTACGAGCAGTACTTC	CASSLPLYEQYF
TRBV29-1	.	TRBJ2-3	.	TGCAGCGTTGAGGGACTCAACCCCACAGATACGCAGTATTTT	CSVEGLNPTDTQYF
TRBV9	.	TRBJ2-7	.	TGTGCCAGCAGCGGGACAGACTCCTACGAGCAGTACTTC	CASSGTDSYEQYF
TRBV7-8	.	TRBJ2-1	.	TGTGCCAGCAGCTTAGCGCTAATCGGGCAAACAGACAATGAGCAGTTCTTC	CASSLALIGQTDNEQFF
TRBV29-1	.	TRBJ2-3	TRBD1	TGCAGCGTTGAATTGGGGGACAGGGAGACTAGCACAGATACGCAGTATTTT	CSVELGDRETSTDTQYF
TRBV4-2	once	TRBJ2-7	.	TGTGCCAGCAGCCAAGGTTCGGGTCTCGAGCAGTACTTC	CASSQGSGLEQYF
TRBV5-4	.	TRBJ2-3	.	TGTGCCAGCAGCTTAATTCCCACGGATACGCAGTATTTT	CASSLIPTDTQYF
TRBV13	.	TRBJ2-7	.	TGTGCCAGCAGCTCCGGGAACCAACACTACGAGCAGTACTTC	CASSSGNQHYEQYF
TRBV15	once	TRBJ2-1	.	TGTGCCACCAGCATGGCCAGCGGAATCTCCTACAATGAGCAGTTCTTC	CATSMASGISYNEQFF
TRBV29-1	.	TRBJ2-7	TRBD1	TGCAGCATAAAGGGGGACAGGAACGAGCAGTACTTC	CSIKGDRNEQYF
TRBV6-1	.	TRBJ2-1	.	TGTGCCAGCAGTGAAGGGGCGGCCATGCAGTTCTTC	CASSEGAAMQFF
TRBV6-1	.	TRBJ2-4	.	TGTGCCAGCAGTGAATCAGAAAGAGTAGCCAAAAACATTCAGTACTTC	CASSESERVAKNIQYF
TRBV29-1	.	TRBJ2-1	.	TGCAGCGTTGATGGTTGGCAGGGAAATGGGCAGTTCTTC	CSVDGWQGNGQFF
TRBV5-1	.	TRBJ1-1	.	TGCGCCAGCAGCTTGACAGGGATGACTGAAGCTTTCTTT	CASSLTGMTEAFF
TRBV28	.	TRBJ2-7	.	TGTGCCAGCATGTTTGATAACACCTACGAGCAGTACTTC	CASMFDNTYEQYF
TRBV27	once	TRBJ1-5	.	TGTGCCAGCAGTAGTCTGGGTCCCGATAGCAATCAGCCCCAGCATTTT	CASSSLGPDSNQPQHF
TRBV11-2	.	TRBJ2-5	TRBD1	TGTGCCAGCAGCCTCCGGGACAGGGTACAAGAGACCCAGTACTTC	CASSLRDRVQETQYF
TRBV5-6	.	TRBJ2-1	.	TGTGCCAGCAGCCAGGGGAGGGGTGAGCAGTTCTTC	CASSQGRGEQFF